Described below is a single T cell receptor beta chain sequence and its context. What this receptor recognizes is not known. Qualities for individual bases were not recorded, and no much larger clone is one base off. The sample comes from a study of PD-L1 blockade in urothelial cancer (dated by TCRdb to 2016 to 2017). Notes on the research overall: Every patient began therapy in 2014 and was given atezolizumab 1,200 mg intravenously every 3 weeks. Pretreatment blood TCR-seq was available for twenty-nine patients, at least one posttreatment blood collection was obtained for about 25 patients, and tumor TCR-seq was available for about 25 patients. Twenty-five of 29 patients were identified as males with urothelial cancer of bladder origin, and a prior smoking history was reported by 18 of 29 patients. An exploratory multi-omic analysis was conducted of the somatic, immune and clinical correlates of response to PD-L1 blockade with atezolizumab in urothelial cancer. Pretreatment tumor samples, along with matched peripheral blood serially collected before and after atezolizumab treatment, were subjected to TCR sequencing. Blood samples gave a median of about 150,000 T cells and roughly 83,000 unique TCRs, with a median clonality of around 0.08. Patients had an ECOG performance status of 0 or 1 and had received between 0 and 3 prior chemotherapy regimens. Durable clinical benefit was achieved by nine patients but not by the remaining 20. Progression-free survival longer than 6 months counted as durable clinical benefit, and TCR features were additionally tested against both progression-free and overall survival. Blood samples were analyzed at two time points: 3 weeks after treatment start (second dose) and 6 weeks after treatment start. In the same patients, pretreatment tumors underwent whole exome sequencing and RNA sequencing in addition to TCR sequencing.

Each PCR received spiked-in synthetic TCR analog templates so that absolute template abundance could be estimated from read counts. The immunoSEQ assay was used to amplify TCRbeta CDR3 regions from genomic DNA with bias-controlled V and J gene primers. Sequencing of rearranged TCRbeta segments was done at approximately 20X coverage. In the original analysis: Sequencing errors were corrected by clustering, and CDR3s were annotated against IMGT so that V, D and J genes could be assigned. Only productive TCRbeta rearrangements were used in downstream analyses, excluding out-of-frame or stop-codon sequences. To compute clonality, Shannon entropy was normalized by the log of the number of unique productive sequences and then subtracted from one. Clones differing between time points or between blood and tumor were identified using Fisher's exact test with Benjamini-Hochberg correction, with an adjusted p below 0.01 applied as the threshold. Held by TCRdb, this immuneACCESS table contains in-frame sequences only and omits some clones. Under half of the omission traces to an unresolved V gene where checked; the cause of the rest is unknown. V and J calls and clone size follow that table, whereas D and trimming were derived from the DNA. The sample includes tens of thousands of clones, with about 85% observed a single time. Around 5% of the sample goes to the ten largest clones.

The cohort comprised about 30 patients with locally advanced or metastatic urothelial carcinoma treated at Memorial Sloan Kettering on a trial protocol. Peripheral blood mononuclear cells were collected pretreatment and during treatment, with between 1 and 8 total time points obtained per patient. The Qiagen DNeasy Blood extraction kit was used to purify genomic DNA from total PBMCs and tumor samples. PBMCs were collected pretreatment and during treatment, and were isolated and stored as previously described. V drops 10 bases and J drops 0 bases, leaving 13 bases in between. The CDR3 has 13 amino acids, counting the end cysteine and phenylalanine. The DNA shown is the 39-base CDR3, in frame from base 1. The germline V gene gives CDR1 as ENHRY and CDR2 as SYGVKD. Beyond this particular receptor, the publication reports: Improved progression-free and overall survival was associated with having pretreatment peripheral blood TCR clonality below the median. Small sample size (n ≈ 28) and many exploratory analyses mean the results are intended to be hypothesis-generating. Greater expansion of tumor-associated TCR clones in peripheral blood 3 weeks after the start of treatment was observed in patients with durable benefit (n of about 24, p = 0.022).

The chain links TRBV10-3 with TRBJ2-7; the D region possibly corresponds to TRBD1 (6 bases align). The sequencing here drew on PBMCs, taken around atezolizumab (anti-PD-L1) treatment. This TCR derives from an older woman with urothelial cancer. The CDR3 corresponds to CATHRDNSYEQYF. Read as DNA, the sequence is TGTGCCACCCACCGGGACAACTCCTACGAGCAGTACTTC.